What follows describes a single TCR beta chain. No antigen is known for it. For the second PCR, which ran for about 6 to 11 cycles, a sample-barcoded 5' primer and a J-beta primer mix were used. TCRdb itself ran the 5' RACE reads through MiXCR, one entry per CDR3 protein. The sample holds 1.5 million or so distinct CDR3 sequences; 42% are singletons and the top ten take 7% to 9.5%. The donors, healthy Caucasians from Russia, were aged roughly 6 to 100. This CDR3 is built from 14 residues. Per the germline V gene, CDR1 is DFQATT and CDR2 is SNEGSKA (reference sequence). V gave up 3 bases and J gave up 3 bases, with 15 bases separating them. This sample was included in a study of blood T cells in healthy people across ages. For the study at large: Per two T cells, about one barcoded beta molecule was captured through template switching. General observations from the study: It was not known whether donors were CMV positive (a possible confounder of expanded clonotype changes). Higher diversity, along with more naive CD4+ cells, distinguished long-lived donors from aged donors.

The sample taken for sequencing was blood. The origin of this receptor is a woman younger than 35 in good health. J is TRBJ2-7 and V is TRBV20-1; D perhaps matches TRBD2 (5 bases). The CDR3 DNA follows: TGCAGTGCTAGTCGAAGCGGAGGATACTACGAGCAGTACTTC. Residues: CSASRSGGYYEQYF.